The clone carrying this TCR beta chain was counted only a few times. As yet, its antigen is unknown. The record originates from a study of long-term antiretroviral therapy in people with HIV. Study-level findings and limits: Every time point showed a repertoire led by clones expanded before ART.

The run of the v3.0 immunoSEQ assay was at survey level. Profiled with immunoSEQ multiplex PCR; TCRdb holds only in-frame clones, not every one. Of around 11,000 clones detected, around 82% appear once; the ten largest clones hold 15% to 20%. CDR3 size: 15 residues. Germline lookup yields CDR1 MDHEN and CDR2 SYDVKM. Germline trimming cut 6 bases from V and 5 bases from J; bases unmatched to any gene: 9. The specimen comprised unsorted PBMCs, sampled 1.8 years after starting antiretroviral therapy. The chain employs TRBV28 and TRBJ2-7, with 11 bases aligning to TRBD2. The sequence was obtained from a man between 35 and 55 years old with HIV. CDR3 sequence reads: CASRHGPGLADEQYF. The CDR3 coding sequence is TGTGCCAGCAGACATGGTCCGGGACTAGCGGACGAGCAGTACTTC.